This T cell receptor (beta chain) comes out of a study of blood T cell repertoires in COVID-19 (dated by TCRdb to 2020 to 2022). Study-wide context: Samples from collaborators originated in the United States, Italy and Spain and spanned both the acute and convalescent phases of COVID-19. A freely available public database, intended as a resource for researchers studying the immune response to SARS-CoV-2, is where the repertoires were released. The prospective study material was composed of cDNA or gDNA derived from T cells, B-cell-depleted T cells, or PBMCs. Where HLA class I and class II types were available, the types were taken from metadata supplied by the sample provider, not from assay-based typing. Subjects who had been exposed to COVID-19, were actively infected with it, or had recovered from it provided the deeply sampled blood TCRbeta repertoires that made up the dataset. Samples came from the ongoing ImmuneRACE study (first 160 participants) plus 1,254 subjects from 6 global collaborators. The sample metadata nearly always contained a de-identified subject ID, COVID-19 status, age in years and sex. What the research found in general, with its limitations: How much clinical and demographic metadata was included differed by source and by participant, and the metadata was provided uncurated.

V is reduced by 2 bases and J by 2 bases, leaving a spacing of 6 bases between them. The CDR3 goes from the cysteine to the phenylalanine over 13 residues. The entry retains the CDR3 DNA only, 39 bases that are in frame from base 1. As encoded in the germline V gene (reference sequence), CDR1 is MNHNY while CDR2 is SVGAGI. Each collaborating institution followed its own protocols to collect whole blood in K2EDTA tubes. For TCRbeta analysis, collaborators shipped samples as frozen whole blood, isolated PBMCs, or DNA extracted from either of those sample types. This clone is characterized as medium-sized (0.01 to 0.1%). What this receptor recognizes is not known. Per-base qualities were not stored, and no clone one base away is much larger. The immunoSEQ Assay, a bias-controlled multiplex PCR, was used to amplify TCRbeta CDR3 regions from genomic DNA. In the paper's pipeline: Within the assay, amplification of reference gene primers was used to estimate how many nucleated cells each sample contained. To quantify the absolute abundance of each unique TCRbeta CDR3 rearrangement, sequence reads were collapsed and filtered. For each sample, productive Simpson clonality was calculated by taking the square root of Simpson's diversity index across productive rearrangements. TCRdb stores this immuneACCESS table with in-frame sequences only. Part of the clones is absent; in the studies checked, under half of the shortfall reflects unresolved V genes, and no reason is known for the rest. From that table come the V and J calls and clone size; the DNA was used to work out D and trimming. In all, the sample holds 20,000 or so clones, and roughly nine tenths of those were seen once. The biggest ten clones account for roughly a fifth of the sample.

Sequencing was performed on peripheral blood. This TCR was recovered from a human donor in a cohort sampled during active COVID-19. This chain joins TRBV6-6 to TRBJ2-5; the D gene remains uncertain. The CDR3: CASSYVQQETQYF. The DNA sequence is TGTGCCAGCAGTTACGTACAGCAAGAGACCCAGTACTTC.